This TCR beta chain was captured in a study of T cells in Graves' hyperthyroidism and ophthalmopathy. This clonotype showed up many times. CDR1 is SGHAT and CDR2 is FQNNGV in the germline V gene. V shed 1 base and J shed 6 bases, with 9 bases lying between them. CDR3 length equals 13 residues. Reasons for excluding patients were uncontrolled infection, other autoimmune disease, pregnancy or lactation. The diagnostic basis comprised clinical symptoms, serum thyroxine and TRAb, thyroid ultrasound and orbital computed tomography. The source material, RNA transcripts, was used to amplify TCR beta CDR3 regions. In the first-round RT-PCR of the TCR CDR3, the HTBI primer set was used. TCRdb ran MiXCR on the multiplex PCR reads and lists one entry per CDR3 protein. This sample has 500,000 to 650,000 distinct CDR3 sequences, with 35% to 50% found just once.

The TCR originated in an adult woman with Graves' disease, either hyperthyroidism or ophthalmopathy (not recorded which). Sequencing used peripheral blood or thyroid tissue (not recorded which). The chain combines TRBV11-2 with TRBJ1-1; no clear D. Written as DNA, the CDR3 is TGTGCCAGCAGCTTAGCCCCAGTCTCTGAAGCTTTCTTT. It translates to CASSLAPVSEAFF.